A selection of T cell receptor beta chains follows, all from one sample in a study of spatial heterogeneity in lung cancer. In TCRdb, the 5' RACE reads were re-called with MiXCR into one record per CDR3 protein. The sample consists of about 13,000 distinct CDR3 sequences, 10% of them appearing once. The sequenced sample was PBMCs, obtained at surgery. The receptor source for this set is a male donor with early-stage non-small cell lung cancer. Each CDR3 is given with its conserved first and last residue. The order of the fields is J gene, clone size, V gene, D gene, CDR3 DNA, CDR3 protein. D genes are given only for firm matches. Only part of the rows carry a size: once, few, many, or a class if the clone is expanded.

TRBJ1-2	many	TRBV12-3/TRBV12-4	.	TGTGCCAGTCATACCGGGGGAGGGGGACGCGGCTACACCTTC	CASHTGGGGRGYTF
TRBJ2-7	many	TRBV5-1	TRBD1	TGCGCCAGCAGCTTAACAGGGGGCGGTGACGAGCAGTACTTC	CASSLTGGGDEQYF
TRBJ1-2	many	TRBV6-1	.	TGTGCCAGCAGTGAAGGGACAGACCGGTATGGCTACACCTTC	CASSEGTDRYGYTF
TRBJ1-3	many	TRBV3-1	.	TGTGCCAGCAGCCAAGTGCTCGTTGTCTCTGGAAACACCATATATTTT	CASSQVLVVSGNTIYF
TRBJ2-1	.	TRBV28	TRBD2	TGTGCCAGCAGGGCGGGAGGGCCGCATGAGCAGTTCTTC	CASRAGGPHEQFF
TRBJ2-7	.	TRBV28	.	TGTGCCAGCACCACGGGACAACTTTTCTACGAGCAGTACTTC	CASTTGQLFYEQYF
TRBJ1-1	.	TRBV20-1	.	TGCAGTGCTAAGCGGGGCCCAGGACTAACTGAAGCTTTCTTT	CSAKRGPGLTEAFF
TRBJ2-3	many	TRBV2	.	TGTGCCAGCAGTTTATTGAGAGACGGTACGCAGTATTTT	CASSLLRDGTQYF
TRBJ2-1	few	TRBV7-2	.	TGTGCCAGCAGCTTAAGCCCCGGGTTGGGTGAGAACAATGAGCAGTTCTTC	CASSLSPGLGENNEQFF
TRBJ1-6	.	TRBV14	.	TGTGCCAGCAGCCAAGCAGGGCGCTCACCCCTCCACTTT	CASSQAGRSPLHF
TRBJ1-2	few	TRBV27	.	TGTGCCAGCAGTTCCTCAGTTGGCGGCGGCTACACCTTC	CASSSSVGGGYTF
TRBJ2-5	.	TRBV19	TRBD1	TGTGCCAGTAAAACCCGGACAGGGGTGGAGACCCAGTACTTC	CASKTRTGVETQYF
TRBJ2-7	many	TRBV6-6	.	TGTGCCAGCATTTCCCTGGGGTACGAGCAGTACTTC	CASISLGYEQYF
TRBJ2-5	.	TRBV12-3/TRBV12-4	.	TGTGCCAGCGGTCGAGAGACCCAGTACTTC	CASGRETQYF
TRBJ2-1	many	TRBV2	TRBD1	TGTGCCAGCAGCCCCGACAGGGGAGTGAAATGGGGGTTCTTC	CASSPDRGVKWGFF
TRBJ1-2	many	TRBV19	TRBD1	TGTGCCAGTAGTGTCGACAGGGGCGGCTACACCTTC	CASSVDRGGYTF
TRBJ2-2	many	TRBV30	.	TGTGCCTGGAGTCTTGGGGCGGACACCGGGGAGCTGTTTTTT	CAWSLGADTGELFF
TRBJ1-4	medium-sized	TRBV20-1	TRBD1	TGCAGTGCTAGAGATACGGGACAGGGACTAGAAAAACTGTTTTTT	CSARDTGQGLEKLFF
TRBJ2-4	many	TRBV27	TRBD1	TGTGCCAGCAGTGGGGGACAGGGAGTCGCCAAAAACATTCAGTACTTC	CASSGGQGVAKNIQYF
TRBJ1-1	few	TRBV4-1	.	TGCGCCAGCAGCCAAGCCAGGGGAGGCACTGAAGCTTTCTTT	CASSQARGGTEAFF
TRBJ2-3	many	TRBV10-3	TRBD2	TGTGCCATCACTCCGGGCGGGAGGGCCGGGGATACGCAGTATTTT	CAITPGGRAGDTQYF
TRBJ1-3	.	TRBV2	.	TGTGCCAGCAGTTTATTGGGAAACACCATATATTTT	CASSLLGNTIYF
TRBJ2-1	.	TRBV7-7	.	TGTGCCAGCAGCTTAGACAGGGTAGGAGACAATGAGCAGTTCTTC	CASSLDRVGDNEQFF
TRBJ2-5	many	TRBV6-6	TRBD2	TGTGCCAGCAGTTATCGGGGGGTACGAGAGACCCAGTACTTC	CASSYRGVRETQYF
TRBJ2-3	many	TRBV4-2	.	TGTGCCAGCAGCCAAGGATCTAGCACAGATACGCAGTATTTT	CASSQGSSTDTQYF
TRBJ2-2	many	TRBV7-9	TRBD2	TGTGCGTGGCTAGCGGGAGGGCCTCTGACCGGGGAGCTGTTTTTT	CAWLAGGPLTGELFF
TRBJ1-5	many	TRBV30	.	TGTGCCTGGAGTGCCCCCATGAGTGTCAATCAGCCCCAGCATTTT	CAWSAPMSVNQPQHF
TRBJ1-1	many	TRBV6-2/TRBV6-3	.	TGTGCCAGCAGCCCCTGGGGGGTTATGAACACTGAAGCTTTCTTT	CASSPWGVMNTEAFF
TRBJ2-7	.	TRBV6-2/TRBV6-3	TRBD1	TGTGCCAGCAGCCCGCTCGGACAGGGAGGATTCCACGAGCAGTACTTC	CASSPLGQGGFHEQYF
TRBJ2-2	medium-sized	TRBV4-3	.	TGCGCCAGCAGCCATATAACAGCGAACACCGGGGAGCTGCTTTTT	CASSHITANTGELLF
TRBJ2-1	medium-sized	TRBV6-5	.	TGTGCCACCGGGACCCAGGGTAGTGAGCAGTTCTTC	CATGTQGSEQFF
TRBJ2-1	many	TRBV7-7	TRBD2	TGTGCTAGCAGCAAACTAGCGGGAGCGGATGAGCAGTTCTTC	CASSKLAGADEQFF
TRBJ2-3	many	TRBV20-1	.	TGCAGTGCTAGAGACCACGGGGTGACCACCCTCAATGATTTGCCAGATACGCAGTATTTT	CSARDHGVTTLNDLPDTQYF
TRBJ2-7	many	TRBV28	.	TGTGCCAGCAGCCCCTCCGGCGCACAGGCAACCTACGAGCAGTACTTC	CASSPSGAQATYEQYF
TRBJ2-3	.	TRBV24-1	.	TGTGCCACCAGTGACGGGGGTCTCCCAGATACGCAGTATTTT	CATSDGGLPDTQYF
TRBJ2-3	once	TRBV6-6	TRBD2	TGTGCCAGCACCTCCGGGCGGGGGGGCCTCACAGATACGCAGTATTTT	CASTSGRGGLTDTQYF
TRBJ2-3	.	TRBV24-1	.	TGTGCCACAGGGCCTGTGGGCACAGATACGCAGTATTTT	CATGPVGTDTQYF
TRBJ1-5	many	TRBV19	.	TGTGCCAGTAGTATTCAGCATCAGCCCCAGCATTTT	CASSIQHQPQHF
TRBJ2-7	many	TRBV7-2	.	TGTGCCAGCAGCTTAGTCCGGGCCCACGAGCAGTACTTC	CASSLVRAHEQYF
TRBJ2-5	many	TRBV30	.	TGTGCCTGGAACAGGGATCAAGAGACCCAGTACTTC	CAWNRDQETQYF
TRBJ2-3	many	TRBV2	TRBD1	TGTGCCAGCAGTTTAAACAGGGGGACAGATACGCAGTATTTT	CASSLNRGTDTQYF
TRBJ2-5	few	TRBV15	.	TGTGCCACCAGCAGATTGACCCGAGAGACCCAGTACTTC	CATSRLTRETQYF
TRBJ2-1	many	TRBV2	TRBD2	TGTGCCAGCCCTAGAAAGCGGGAGGGGAGGAATGAGCAGTTCTTC	CASPRKREGRNEQFF
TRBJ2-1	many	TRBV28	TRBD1	TGTGCCAGCAGTCCAGGGGGTGCCCACTACAATGAGCAGTTCTTC	CASSPGGAHYNEQFF
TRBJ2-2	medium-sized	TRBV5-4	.	TGTGCCAGCAGCTTCCTGGACCAGAGTGCCGGGGAGCTGTTTTTT	CASSFLDQSAGELFF
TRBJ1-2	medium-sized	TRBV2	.	TGTGCCAGCAGGAAAGGTTCGGTTTCGCGGACTAACTATGGCTACACCTTC	CASRKGSVSRTNYGYTF
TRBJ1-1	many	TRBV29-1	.	TGCAGCGTTGATCTGGGAGGGTTCTCCACTGAAGCTTTCTTT	CSVDLGGFSTEAFF
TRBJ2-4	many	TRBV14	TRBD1	TGTGCCAGCAGCCCGTGGACAGGGGGTATGAGGGGAGAGAGCAAAAACATTCAGTACTTC	CASSPWTGGMRGESKNIQYF
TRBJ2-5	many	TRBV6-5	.	TGTGCCAGCAGATCGGGGGCAGGTCTGGAGACCCAGTACTTC	CASRSGAGLETQYF
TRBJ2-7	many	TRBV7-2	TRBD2	TGTGCCAGCAGCTTTTCTAGCGGGAGGACGTACGAGCAGTACTTC	CASSFSSGRTYEQYF
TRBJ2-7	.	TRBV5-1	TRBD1	TGCGCCAGCAGCTTGGAGACAGGGTGGAACTACGAGCAGTACTTC	CASSLETGWNYEQYF